This T cell receptor beta chain was sequenced for a study of blood T cell repertoires in COVID-19. Study-wide background: Sites across the United States, Italy and Spain contributed samples from acute and convalescent COVID-19. PBMCs, B-cell-depleted T cells, or T cells were the source of the cDNA or gDNA that made up the material.

In the original analysis: Amplification with reference gene primers provided the estimates of nucleated cell counts. Profiling relied on immunoSEQ multiplex PCR, and the TCRdb table lists in-frame clones only, not all of them. The DNA was the basis for D and trimming; V, J and clone size are from that table. This repertoire shows over 40,000 clones, roughly nine tenths found once; its top ten account for around a tenth. The source material was peripheral blood. This receptor was taken from a woman older than 75 with acute or convalescent COVID-19.

The CDR3 reads CASSIVAGGYTF. The CDR3, as DNA: TGTGCCAGTAGTATAGTTGCGGGTGGCTACACCTTC. The chain recombines TRBV19 with TRBJ1-2; no firm D call. The CDR3 extends over 12 amino acids. Trimming cost V 1 base and J 7 bases, with 7 bases left between them. Looked up from germline, CDR1 is LNHDA and CDR2 is SQIVND (reference sequence). Using reference TRBV19 and TRBJ1-2 for the parts outside the CDR3, the full variable domain is DGGITQSPKYLFRKEGQNVTLSCEQNLNHDAMYWYRQDPGQGLRLIYYSQIVNDFQKGDIAEGYSVSREKKESFPLTVTSAQKNPTAFYLCASSIVAGGYTFGSGTRLTVV.